The clone carrying this T cell receptor beta chain was recorded at least ten times. Its antigen is unidentified. This entry is derived from a study of identical twins. Broader study findings: Alpha sequences out of frame and shared by twins had excess low generation probability.

TCRdb re-called the 5' RACE reads with MiXCR, one entry per CDR3 protein. The top ten hold roughly 0.9% of the sample, which has hundreds of thousands of distinct CDR3 sequences, 8.5% to 9% seen once. The sample was also linked to a second study, of yellow fever vaccine responses in identical twins.

Sequencing was performed on PBMCs. This TCR was sampled from a woman aged 18-29 years in good health.

The CDR3 loop reads CASSYKETQYF. CDR3 coding DNA: TGTGCCAGCAGCTATAAAGAGACCCAGTACTTC. The genes are TRBV12-3 or TRBV12-4 and TRBJ2-5, with D hard to call. The CDR3 covers 11 residues. Trimming took off 6 bases at V and 3 bases at J, with 5 bases between the two ends.